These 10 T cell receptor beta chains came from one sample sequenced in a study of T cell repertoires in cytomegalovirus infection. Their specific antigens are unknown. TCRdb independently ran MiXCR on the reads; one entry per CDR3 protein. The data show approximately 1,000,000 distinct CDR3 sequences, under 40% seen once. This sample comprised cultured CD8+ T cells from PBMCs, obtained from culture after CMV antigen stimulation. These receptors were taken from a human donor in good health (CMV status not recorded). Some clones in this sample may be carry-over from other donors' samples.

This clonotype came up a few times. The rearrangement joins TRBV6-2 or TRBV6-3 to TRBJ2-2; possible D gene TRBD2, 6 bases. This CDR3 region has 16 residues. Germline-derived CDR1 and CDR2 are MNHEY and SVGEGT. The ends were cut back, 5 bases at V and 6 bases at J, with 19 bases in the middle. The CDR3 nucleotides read TGTGCCAGCAGTCGATCCGGGGGAAGGAGCGCCGGGGAGCTGTTTTTT. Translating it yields CASSRSGGRSAGELFF.

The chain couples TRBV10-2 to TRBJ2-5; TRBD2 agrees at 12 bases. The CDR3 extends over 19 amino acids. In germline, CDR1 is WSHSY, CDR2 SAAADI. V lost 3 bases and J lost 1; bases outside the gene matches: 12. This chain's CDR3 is CASSDLAGGREPRQETQYF. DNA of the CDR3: TGCGCCAGCAGTGATCTAGCGGGGGGGCGCGAACCCCGCCAAGAGACCCAGTACTTC.

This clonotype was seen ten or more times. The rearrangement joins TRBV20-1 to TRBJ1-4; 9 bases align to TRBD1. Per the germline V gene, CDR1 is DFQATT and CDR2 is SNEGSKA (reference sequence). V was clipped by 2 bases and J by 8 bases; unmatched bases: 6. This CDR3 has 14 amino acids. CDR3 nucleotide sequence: TGCAGTGCTAGAACAGGGGGCTTTAGGGAAAAACTGTTTTTT. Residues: CSARTGGFREKLFF.

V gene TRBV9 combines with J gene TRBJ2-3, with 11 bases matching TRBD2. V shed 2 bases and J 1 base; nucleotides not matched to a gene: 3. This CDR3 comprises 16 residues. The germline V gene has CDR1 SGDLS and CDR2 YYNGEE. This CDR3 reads CASSVPLAGGTDTQYF. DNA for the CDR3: TGTGCCAGCAGCGTCCCACTAGCGGGGGGCACAGATACGCAGTATTTT.

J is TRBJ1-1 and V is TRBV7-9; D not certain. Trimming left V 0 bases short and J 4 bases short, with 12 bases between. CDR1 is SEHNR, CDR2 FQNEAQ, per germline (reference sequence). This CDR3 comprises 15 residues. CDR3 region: CASSLARGEGTEAFF. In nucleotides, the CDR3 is TGTGCCAGCAGCTTAGCGCGTGGGGAGGGCACTGAAGCTTTCTTT.

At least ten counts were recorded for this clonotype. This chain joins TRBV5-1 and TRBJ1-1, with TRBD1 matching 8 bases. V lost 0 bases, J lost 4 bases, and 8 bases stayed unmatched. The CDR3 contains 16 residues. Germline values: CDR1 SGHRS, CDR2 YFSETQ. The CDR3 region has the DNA TGCGCCAGCAGCTTGGCGCCAGGGGGCGCAGGCACTGAAGCTTTCTTT. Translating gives CASSLAPGGAGTEAFF.

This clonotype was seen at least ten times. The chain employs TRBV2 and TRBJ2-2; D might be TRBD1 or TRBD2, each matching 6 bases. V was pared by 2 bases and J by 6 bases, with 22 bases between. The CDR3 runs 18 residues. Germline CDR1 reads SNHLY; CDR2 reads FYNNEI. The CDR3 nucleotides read TGTGCCAGCAGTGAAACCCTCGGGAGCAGGGGATCCGCCGGGGAGCTGTTTTTT. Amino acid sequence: CASSETLGSRGSAGELFF.

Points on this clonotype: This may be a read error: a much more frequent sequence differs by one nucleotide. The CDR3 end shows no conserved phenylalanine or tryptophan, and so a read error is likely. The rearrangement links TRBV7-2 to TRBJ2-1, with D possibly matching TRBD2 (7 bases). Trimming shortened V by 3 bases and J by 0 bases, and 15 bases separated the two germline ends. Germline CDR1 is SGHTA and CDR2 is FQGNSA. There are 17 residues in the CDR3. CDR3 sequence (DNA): TGTGCCAGCAGCTTGGGGGGGCTAGCGACCTCCTACAATGAGCAGTTCATC. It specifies CASSLGGLATSYNEQFI.

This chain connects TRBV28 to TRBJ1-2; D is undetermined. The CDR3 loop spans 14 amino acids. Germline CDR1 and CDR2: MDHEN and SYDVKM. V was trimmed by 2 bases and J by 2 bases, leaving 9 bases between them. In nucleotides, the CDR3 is TGTGCCAGCAGTTTAACTACGGGCAACTATGGCTACACCTTC. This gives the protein CASSLTTGNYGYTF.

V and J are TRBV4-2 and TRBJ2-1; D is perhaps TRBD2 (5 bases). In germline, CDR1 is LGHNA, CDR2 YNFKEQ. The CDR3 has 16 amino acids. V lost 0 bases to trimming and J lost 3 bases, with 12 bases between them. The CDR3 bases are TGTGCCAGCAGCCAAGATAGGAGCGGAGTCTACAATGAGCAGTTCTTC. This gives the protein CASSQDRSGVYNEQFF.